This T cell receptor beta chain was observed in a study of regulatory T cells in long-lasting Graves disease. Broader study findings: Favored usage of TRBV28, TRBJ1-2 and TRBJ2-5 was recorded in persistent disease. Those with persistent disease had in common more public clonotypes (2,741) than new patients (approximately 920). Persistent-disease Graves' patients showed less TCR diversity than new cases.

The CDR3 is 14 amino acids. Trimming left V 5 bases short and J 2 bases short, with 10 bases between. Germline CDR1 and CDR2: MDHEN and SYDVKM. Library construction for TCR beta used iRepertoire HTBI primers and Arm-PCR of CDR3 regions. Each CDR3 protein is one row after TCRdb ran MiXCR on the multiplex PCR reads. Of about 460,000 distinct CDR3 sequences in the sample, approximately 23% are singletons; the top ten hold around 13%. This clonotype appeared many times. Its antigen is unknown. Time point indicated: persistent/refractory GD, antithyroid drugs over 5 years with positive TRAb. PBMC RNA was the source of the TCR library.

The source material was peripheral blood mononuclear cells (PBMCs), sampled when the disease was refractory, from a patient treated with antithyroid drugs. The TCR was taken from a female donor with Graves disease. V gene TRBV28 combines with J gene TRBJ1-5; possibly TRBD1 for D (5 bases). The DNA of the CDR3 is TGTGCCAGCAGTAGGGGCTCAGGCAATCAGCCCCAGCATTTT. Amino acid sequence: CASSRGSGNQPQHF.